This T cell receptor (beta chain) emerged from a study of control samples from healthy donors and cancer patients. Trimming removed 1 base from V and 8 bases from J, with 15 bases in between. In germline, CDR1 is SGHTS, CDR2 YDEGEE. This CDR3 has 14 amino acids. TCRdb's table, derived via immunoSEQ multiplex PCR, lists solely in-frame clones and lacks some. Here the sample spans approximately 160,000 clones, roughly 95% being singletons. Input material: blood. The sequence derives from a woman aged 55-75 years in good health. The rearrangement uses TRBV5-8 and TRBJ1-2, with D tentatively TRBD1 (5 bases). The CDR3 nucleotides read TGTGCCAGCAGCTTGTATTTACGGGGCGTAGGCTACACCTTC. Protein: CASSLYLRGVGYTF. The variable domain in full, with the rest retrieved from reference TRBV5-8 and TRBJ1-2, is EAGVTQSPTHLIKTRGQQATLRCSPISGHTSVYWYQQALGLGLQFLLWYDEGEERNRGNFPPRFSGRQFPNYSSELNVNALELEDSALYLCASSLYLRGVGYTFGSGTRLTVV.